These T cell receptor beta chains were read from a single sample in a study of blood T cell repertoires in COVID-19. TCRdb's copy holds only in-frame clones and misses some; the assay was immunoSEQ multiplex PCR. The sample shows roughly 190,000 clones, around four fifths of them seen only once. The sample consisted of peripheral blood. These receptors were taken from a human donor in a cohort sampled during active COVID-19. Each CDR3 is given without its conserved first and last residue. Fields, in order: V gene, J gene, CDR3 protein.

>TRBV7-9|TRBJ2-7
ASSLDPQSYEQY
>TRBV30|TRBJ1-6
AWTRDVNRGYSPLH
>TRBV6-5|TRBJ1-6
ASSLQGAGSPLH
>TRBV7-3|TRBJ1-1
ASSLIMNTEAF
>TRBV5-8|TRBJ2-5
ASSLFWAGGRQETQY
>TRBV5-1|TRBJ1-4
ASSPWTGVEKLF
>TRBV5-1|TRBJ1-2
ASSLNTNYGYT
>TRBV9|TRBJ2-2
ASSVRGGVTGELF
>TRBV6-5|TRBJ2-3
ASSYRDRQY
>TRBV30|TRBJ1-6
AWSVTQYNSPLH
>TRBV28|TRBJ1-1
ASSSEGQKWAF
>TRBV19|TRBJ2-4
ASSIAGHIQY
>TRBV5-1|TRBJ1-2
ASNRGQGNYGYT
>TRBV2|TRBJ2-7
ASSVGGRLSYEQY
>TRBV7-7|TRBJ2-2
ASSPGQPNTGELF
>TRBV7-3|TRBJ1-2
ASSPRGREDGYT
>TRBV2|TRBJ2-7
ASRTTGAYEQY
>TRBV2|TRBJ2-3
ASRGGTLTDTQY
>TRBV28|TRBJ2-6
ASSRTGGSSGANVLT